These T cell receptor beta chains were read from a single sample in a study of molecular identifiers for immune sequencing clone quantification. Each CDR3 protein is one row after TCRdb ran MiXCR on the PCR reads. The table includes a few hundred thousand distinct CDR3 sequences, 24% detected once. The specimen was naive CD8+ T cells from blood, with Jurkat cell RNA spiked in. The receptors were gathered from a human donor in good health. Some libraries in this study had Jurkat cell RNA spiked in. The CDR3 runs from the conserved cysteine through the conserved F or W. A D gene is named only where the DNA matches it firmly. Expanded clones get a size class; other rows say once, few or many, or leave the size out.

j_gene: TRBJ2-7; abundance: few; d_gene: TRBD1; v_gene: TRBV29-1; CDR3aa: CSAWTGDSYEQYF; CDR3nt: TGCAGCGCCTGGACAGGGGACTCCTACGAGCAGTACTTC
j_gene: TRBJ2-3; abundance: many; d_gene: NA; v_gene: TRBV12-3/TRBV12-4; CDR3aa: CASGSGLEDTQYF; CDR3nt: TGTGCCAGCGGATCGGGCCTTGAGGATACGCAGTATTTT
j_gene: TRBJ2-3; abundance: many; d_gene: TRBD2; v_gene: TRBV2; CDR3aa: CADSSGDTDTQYF; CDR3nt: TGTGCCGACTCTAGCGGAGACACAGATACGCAGTATTTT
j_gene: TRBJ1-4; abundance: few; d_gene: NA; v_gene: TRBV7-9; CDR3aa: CASSFVGLNEKLFF; CDR3nt: TGTGCCAGCAGCTTTGTTGGCCTCAATGAAAAACTGTTTTTT
j_gene: TRBJ2-7; abundance: many; d_gene: NA; v_gene: TRBV5-4; CDR3aa: CASQDLGGVRGEQYF; CDR3nt: TGTGCCAGCCAAGATCTGGGGGGAGTGAGGGGCGAGCAGTACTTC
j_gene: TRBJ2-1; abundance: few; d_gene: TRBD2; v_gene: TRBV12-3/TRBV12-4; CDR3aa: CASSPEGLAGGHREQFF; CDR3nt: TGTGCCAGCAGTCCGGAGGGACTAGCGGGAGGGCATCGGGAGCAGTTCTTC
j_gene: TRBJ2-5; abundance: NA; d_gene: TRBD2; v_gene: TRBV9; CDR3aa: CASSAVTSGQETQYF; CDR3nt: TGTGCCAGCAGCGCGGTGACTAGCGGACAAGAGACCCAGTACTTC
j_gene: TRBJ1-1; abundance: NA; d_gene: NA; v_gene: TRBV11-1; CDR3aa: CASSLIWGVNTEAFF; CDR3nt: TGTGCCAGCAGCTTAATTTGGGGAGTGAACACTGAAGCTTTCTTT
j_gene: TRBJ1-1; abundance: many; d_gene: NA; v_gene: TRBV5-6; CDR3aa: CASSLGGSLEEAFF; CDR3nt: TGTGCCAGCAGCTTGGGGGGCAGCCTAGAGGAAGCTTTCTTT
j_gene: TRBJ2-3; abundance: NA; d_gene: TRBD1; v_gene: TRBV7-8; CDR3aa: CASSFSRTGADTQYF; CDR3nt: TGTGCCAGCAGCTTCAGCCGTACAGGGGCAGATACGCAGTATTTT
j_gene: TRBJ1-5; abundance: many; d_gene: NA; v_gene: TRBV5-3; CDR3aa: CARRRVVNQPQHF; CDR3nt: TGTGCCAGAAGACGGGTCGTCAATCAGCCCCAGCATTTT
j_gene: TRBJ1-3; abundance: few; d_gene: NA; v_gene: TRBV3-1; CDR3aa: CASKDHPGTIYF; CDR3nt: TGTGCCAGCAAAGACCATCCGGGCACCATATATTTT
j_gene: TRBJ2-7; abundance: many; d_gene: NA; v_gene: TRBV5-6; CDR3aa: CASSLERSSYEQYF; CDR3nt: TGTGCCAGCAGCTTGGAGAGGAGCTCCTACGAGCAGTACTTC
j_gene: TRBJ1-1; abundance: many; d_gene: NA; v_gene: TRBV29-1; CDR3aa: CSVEDGSYTEAFF; CDR3nt: TGCAGCGTTGAAGACGGATCATACACTGAAGCTTTCTTT
j_gene: TRBJ1-2; abundance: NA; d_gene: TRBD1; v_gene: TRBV12-3/TRBV12-4; CDR3aa: CASSPFDRGTLPFF; CDR3nt: TGTGCCAGCAGTCCATTCGACAGGGGTACCCTTCCCTTCTTC
j_gene: TRBJ2-3; abundance: many; d_gene: TRBD2; v_gene: TRBV7-2; CDR3aa: CASSLSSGPLAPDTQYF; CDR3nt: TGTGCCAGCAGCTTATCTAGCGGGCCCCTCGCCCCAGATACGCAGTATTTT
j_gene: TRBJ1-1; abundance: many; d_gene: NA; v_gene: TRBV28; CDR3aa: CASSLRTGLIEAFF; CDR3nt: TGTGCCAGCAGTTTAAGAACAGGGCTTATTGAAGCTTTCTTT
j_gene: TRBJ1-4; abundance: NA; d_gene: NA; v_gene: TRBV7-8; CDR3aa: CASSLGGGGTNEKLFF; CDR3nt: TGTGCCAGCAGCTTAGGGGGGGGCGGAACTAATGAAAAACTGTTTTTT
j_gene: TRBJ1-1; abundance: NA; d_gene: NA; v_gene: TRBV7-9; CDR3aa: CASSLVEANTEAFF; CDR3nt: TGTGCCAGCAGCTTAGTTGAAGCGAACACTGAAGCTTTCTTT
j_gene: TRBJ2-3; abundance: few; d_gene: TRBD2; v_gene: TRBV20-1; CDR3aa: CSAVGLAGVGDTQYF; CDR3nt: TGCAGTGCTGTGGGACTAGCGGGAGTTGGAGATACGCAGTATTTT
j_gene: TRBJ2-4; abundance: few; d_gene: NA; v_gene: TRBV12-3/TRBV12-4; CDR3aa: CASSSRDGAKNIQYF; CDR3nt: TGTGCCAGCAGTTCCCGGGACGGGGCCAAAAACATTCAGTACTTC
j_gene: TRBJ2-7; abundance: few; d_gene: TRBD2; v_gene: TRBV24-1; CDR3aa: CATSDSTSGINYNEQYF; CDR3nt: TGTGCCACCAGTGATTCGACTAGCGGGATAAACTACAATGAGCAGTACTTC
j_gene: TRBJ2-1; abundance: few; d_gene: TRBD2; v_gene: TRBV13; CDR3aa: CASSSLAGASGYNEQFF; CDR3nt: TGTGCCAGCAGCTCCCTAGCGGGAGCTTCTGGGTACAATGAGCAGTTCTTC
j_gene: TRBJ2-3; abundance: many; d_gene: TRBD1; v_gene: TRBV20-1; CDR3aa: CSARDGGTGADTQYF; CDR3nt: TGCAGTGCTAGAGATGGTGGGACAGGGGCAGATACGCAGTATTTT
j_gene: TRBJ2-5; abundance: NA; d_gene: NA; v_gene: TRBV19; CDR3aa: CASSMGPEETQYF; CDR3nt: TGTGCCAGTAGTATGGGGCCAGAAGAGACCCAGTACTTC
j_gene: TRBJ2-3; abundance: NA; d_gene: TRBD2; v_gene: TRBV25-1; CDR3aa: CASNTSGGTDTQYF; CDR3nt: TGTGCCAGCAATACTAGCGGGGGCACAGATACGCAGTATTTT
j_gene: TRBJ2-7; abundance: many; d_gene: NA; v_gene: TRBV29-1; CDR3aa: CSVETQAYEQYF; CDR3nt: TGCAGCGTTGAGACACAAGCCTACGAGCAGTACTTC
j_gene: TRBJ2-3; abundance: NA; d_gene: NA; v_gene: TRBV20-1; CDR3aa: CSATDYMLSTDTQYF; CDR3nt: TGCAGTGCTACGGATTACATGCTTAGCACAGATACGCAGTATTTT
j_gene: TRBJ1-3; abundance: few; d_gene: NA; v_gene: TRBV12-3/TRBV12-4; CDR3aa: CASTPGAPGNTIYF; CDR3nt: TGTGCCAGCACCCCCGGGGCGCCAGGAAACACCATATATTTT
j_gene: TRBJ1-1; abundance: many; d_gene: TRBD1; v_gene: TRBV29-1; CDR3aa: CSVADREAFF; CDR3nt: TGCAGCGTTGCAGACAGGGAGGCTTTCTTT
j_gene: TRBJ2-7; abundance: many; d_gene: NA; v_gene: TRBV6-5; CDR3aa: CASRDPSSYEQYF; CDR3nt: TGTGCCAGCAGGGACCCAAGCTCCTACGAGCAGTACTTC
j_gene: TRBJ1-1; abundance: NA; d_gene: NA; v_gene: TRBV5-6; CDR3aa: CASNMDGNTEAFF; CDR3nt: TGTGCCAGCAACATGGACGGGAACACTGAAGCTTTCTTT
j_gene: TRBJ2-7; abundance: NA; d_gene: TRBD1; v_gene: TRBV3-1; CDR3aa: CASSQGAGTDPYEQYF; CDR3nt: TGTGCCAGCAGCCAAGGGGCCGGGACAGACCCCTACGAGCAGTACTTC
j_gene: TRBJ2-3; abundance: NA; d_gene: NA; v_gene: TRBV15; CDR3aa: CATSRDPSGLFYLVDTQYF; CDR3nt: TGTGCCACCAGCAGAGACCCGAGCGGACTATTCTACCTTGTGGATACGCAGTATTTT
j_gene: TRBJ1-1; abundance: NA; d_gene: NA; v_gene: TRBV29-1; CDR3aa: CSVAETDALF; CDR3nt: TGCAGCGTTGCGGAGACTGATGCTCTCTTT
j_gene: TRBJ1-1; abundance: many; d_gene: TRBD1; v_gene: TRBV5-3; CDR3aa: CARRKDRGHGLETEAFF; CDR3nt: TGTGCCAGAAGAAAGGACAGGGGGCACGGGTTGGAGACTGAAGCTTTCTTT
j_gene: TRBJ1-1; abundance: few; d_gene: NA; v_gene: TRBV30; CDR3aa: CAWSVQSNTEAFF; CDR3nt: TGTGCCTGGAGTGTACAATCGAACACTGAAGCTTTCTTT
j_gene: TRBJ2-3; abundance: many; d_gene: NA; v_gene: TRBV6-6; CDR3aa: CASSYSWDAADTQYF; CDR3nt: TGTGCCAGCAGTTACTCGTGGGACGCCGCGGATACGCAGTATTTT
j_gene: TRBJ1-1; abundance: NA; d_gene: NA; v_gene: TRBV4-1; CDR3aa: CASSQNQGATTEAFF; CDR3nt: TGCGCCAGCAGCCAAAACCAGGGCGCGACCACTGAAGCTTTCTTT
j_gene: TRBJ2-5; abundance: NA; d_gene: NA; v_gene: TRBV7-9; CDR3aa: CASSWIGSHTQETQYF; CDR3nt: TGTGCCAGCAGCTGGATAGGGTCCCATACACAAGAGACCCAGTACTTC
j_gene: TRBJ2-7; abundance: many; d_gene: NA; v_gene: TRBV28; CDR3aa: CASSTWTEATAEQYF; CDR3nt: TGTGCCAGCAGTACCTGGACAGAGGCAACCGCCGAGCAGTACTTC
j_gene: TRBJ2-3; abundance: many; d_gene: TRBD2; v_gene: TRBV29-1; CDR3aa: CSVEREGLTDTQYF; CDR3nt: TGCAGCGTTGAGCGGGAGGGCCTCACAGATACGCAGTATTTT
j_gene: TRBJ1-1; abundance: many; d_gene: TRBD1; v_gene: TRBV12-3/TRBV12-4; CDR3aa: CASSPSRGTTEAFF; CDR3nt: TGTGCCAGCAGCCCAAGCAGGGGGACCACTGAAGCTTTCTTT
j_gene: TRBJ2-7; abundance: few; d_gene: TRBD1; v_gene: TRBV6-1; CDR3aa: CASSESLQGAGEQYF; CDR3nt: TGTGCCAGCAGTGAATCATTACAGGGGGCGGGGGAGCAGTACTTC
j_gene: TRBJ1-4; abundance: many; d_gene: NA; v_gene: TRBV28; CDR3aa: CASRPEPYYEKLFF; CDR3nt: TGTGCCAGCAGGCCGGAACCATATTATGAAAAACTGTTTTTT
j_gene: TRBJ2-3; abundance: NA; d_gene: TRBD1; v_gene: TRBV7-9; CDR3aa: CASSSGQGTNTQYF; CDR3nt: TGTGCCAGCAGCTCCGGACAGGGGACGAATACGCAGTATTTT
j_gene: TRBJ2-1; abundance: NA; d_gene: NA; v_gene: TRBV7-6; CDR3aa: CASSYGDNNEQFF; CDR3nt: TGTGCCAGCAGCTACGGAGATAACAATGAGCAGTTCTTC